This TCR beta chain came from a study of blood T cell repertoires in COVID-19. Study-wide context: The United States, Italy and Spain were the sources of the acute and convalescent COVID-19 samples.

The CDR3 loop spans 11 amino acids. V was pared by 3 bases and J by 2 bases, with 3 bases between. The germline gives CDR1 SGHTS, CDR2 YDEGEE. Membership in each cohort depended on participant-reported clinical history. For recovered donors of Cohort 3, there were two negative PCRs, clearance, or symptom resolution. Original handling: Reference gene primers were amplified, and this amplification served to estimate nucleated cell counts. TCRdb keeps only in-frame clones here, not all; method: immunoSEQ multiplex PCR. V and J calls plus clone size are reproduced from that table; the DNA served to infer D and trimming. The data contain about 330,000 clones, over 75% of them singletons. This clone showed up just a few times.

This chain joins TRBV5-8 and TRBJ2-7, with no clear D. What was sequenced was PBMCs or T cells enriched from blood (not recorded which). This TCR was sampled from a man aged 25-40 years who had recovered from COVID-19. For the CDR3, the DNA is TGTGCCAGCAGCTCTACCTACGAGCAGTACTTC. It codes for CASSSTYEQYF.